These T cell receptor beta chains were read from a single sample in a study of blood T cell repertoires in COVID-19. The method was immunoSEQ multiplex PCR; TCRdb's version includes in-frame clones alone and lacks a portion of them. Of approximately 210,000 clones listed, around 80% are singletons. The sample was peripheral blood. Source of these receptors: a woman older than 75 with COVID-19, enrolled during active disease. Each CDR3 is given with its conserved first and last residue.

>TRBJ2-2|TRBV6-5
CASSLSGRAVGELFF
>TRBJ2-7|TRBV2
CASTTTSGSSNEQYF
>TRBJ2-3|TRBV14
CASSPIGTVGQYF
>TRBJ1-1|TRBV5-1
CASSPDLDTEAFF
>TRBJ1-2|TRBV5-1
CASSSGTGNYGYTF
>TRBJ1-1|TRBV6-5
CASSYQTGTEAFF
>TRBJ1-1|TRBV2
CASAPGGQGGTEAFF
>TRBJ1-2|TRBV28
CASKKGLLYGYTF
>TRBJ2-7|TRBV15
CATSSNRGRGSYEQYF
>TRBJ2-7|TRBV27
CASSIQGAESYEQYF
>TRBJ1-1|TRBV15
CATSRDQRGNTEAFF
>TRBJ1-5|TRBV2
CASSERQGGWQQDQPQHF
>TRBJ2-1|TRBV5-4
CASSLDLAGGREQFF
>TRBJ1-1|TRBV6-5
CASSYLQGGTEAFF
>TRBJ2-5|TRBV6-5
CASSLPGSGETQYF
>TRBJ1-4|TRBV25-1
CASSAPGFEKLFF
>TRBJ1-5|TRBV16
CASSQSPGGSNQPQHF
>TRBJ1-4|TRBV5-1
CASRNPGGEKLFF
>TRBJ1-2|TRBV28
CASRGGESYGYTF
>TRBJ1-6|TRBV7-9
CASSLAGNSPLHF
>TRBJ1-4|TRBV5-4
CASSSPLEGEKLFF
>TRBJ2-1|TRBV5-4
CASKPGLIISSYNEQFF
>TRBJ2-7|TRBV11-2
CASSSNRGLGYEQYF
>TRBJ1-5|TRBV4-1
CASTRDRGSNQPQHF
>TRBJ2-5|TRBV6-5
CASSYSYRLETQYF
>TRBJ2-2|TRBV10-3
CAITPGLAGGSGELFF
>TRBJ1-1|TRBV5-1
CASSSAGGNTEAFF
>TRBJ1-1|TRBV5-6
CASSPMGDKKGTEAFF
>TRBJ2-3|TRBV20-1
CSASKGDTQYF
>TRBJ1-1|TRBV9
CASSVMGENTEAFF
>TRBJ2-5|TRBV3-1/TRBV3-2
CASSPTGQSQETQYF
>TRBJ2-5|TRBV5-1
CASSMTSRETQYF
>TRBJ2-3|TRBV6-2/TRBV6-3
CASSLVGVTQYF
>TRBJ1-2|TRBV29-1
CSVGRGFNYGYTF
>TRBJ2-3|TRBV6-4
CASSPLAGVGTDTQYF
>TRBJ1-1|TRBV2
CASRRDRGGTEAFF
>TRBJ2-1|TRBV5-1
CASSFSGSYNEQFF
>TRBJ1-5|TRBV6-5
CASSSGGRQPQHF
>TRBJ1-1|TRBV18
CASSPAEDTEAFF
>TRBJ1-1|TRBV2
CAWGRGRGTEAFF
>TRBJ1-6|TRBV6-1
CASSERPRDSLDSPLHF
>TRBJ1-5|TRBV3-1/TRBV3-2
CASSRQGIQPQHF
>TRBJ1-1|TRBV18
CASSQVGGRQGAFF
>TRBJ1-5|TRBV27
CASSLEGGTGSGQPQHF
>TRBJ1-1|TRBV27
CASSTGRGNTEAFF
>TRBJ2-5|TRBV4-2
CASSQVGSGGASQETQYF
>TRBJ1-2|TRBV5-1
CASSPLSQGYGYTF
>TRBJ2-6|TRBV3-1/TRBV3-2
CASSQTGQASSGANVLTF
>TRBJ2-1|TRBV7-2
CASSLALGAGDEQFF
>TRBJ2-3|TRBV10-3
CAISEGGLTDTQYF
>TRBJ2-2|TRBV5-5
CASSSAAANTGELFF
>TRBJ2-3|TRBV4-2
CASSQDGVAGGDTQYF
>TRBJ1-1|TRBV19
CASSSRGSNTEAFF
>TRBJ2-5|TRBV5-1
CASSSSGRREGDQYF